The 19 T cell receptor beta chains presented below share a single source sample, sequenced in a study of neurological immune-mediated disorders. TCRdb processed the 5' RACE reads anew with MiXCR; each CDR3 protein has one entry. The sample lists tens of thousands of distinct CDR3 sequences; around 5.2% were seen once. The sequenced sample was PBMCs. These receptors came from a man aged 18 to 35 with multiple sclerosis.

As to this clonotype: It may be a read error: a sequence one base away is much more abundant. This rearrangement joins TRBV20-1 to TRBJ1-1, with D uncertain. V lost 3 bases and J lost 1, with 15 bases in between. CDR1 is DFQATT, CDR2 SNEGSKA, per germline (reference sequence). The CDR3 has 15 amino acids. CDR3 sequence: CSASPNWGKNTEAFF. The CDR3 coding sequence is TGCAGTGCTAGCCCCAACTGGGGAAAGAACACTGAAGCTTTCTTT.

As regards this clonotype: One junction end disagrees with the germline gene, perhaps due to a read error. This chain connects TRBV20-1 to TRBJ1-1; D perhaps matches TRBD1 (6 bases). The CDR3 has 14 residues. CDR1 and CDR2 (germline): DFQATT, SNEGSKA (reference sequence). The CDR3 here is CSAGRGGLDIEAYF. CDR3 coding DNA: TGCAGTGCTGGCAGGGGAGGTCTCGACATTGAAGCTTACTTT.

Only a few counts were recorded for this clonotype. The V gene is TRBV29-1, the J gene TRBJ1-1; D gene uncertain. This CDR3 comprises 12 residues. Germline V gene sequence: CDR1 SQVTM, CDR2 ANQGSEA. The V gene lost 6 bases and the J gene lost 4 bases, with 12 bases spanning the gap. Written as DNA, the CDR3 is TGCAGCGTAGCCAGGATGCTCACTGAAGCTTTCTTT. Protein: CSVARMLTEAFF.

This clonotype was counted only a few times. The chain is built from TRBV12-3 or TRBV12-4 and TRBJ1-5, with TRBD1 matching 8 bases. CDR3 size: 15 residues. J lost 5 bases, V lost 6 bases, and 9 bases had no gene match. The chain's CDR3 is CASSTGQGLDQPQHF. CDR3 nucleotide sequence: TGTGCCAGCAGCACCGGACAGGGATTGGATCAGCCCCAGCATTTT.

This clonotype was observed many times. The genes are TRBV12-3 or TRBV12-4 and TRBJ2-7; 10 bases are a match to TRBD2. The junction had 8 bases not matched to a gene; V was cut back by 5 bases and J by 1 base. The CDR3 is 16 residues long. The CDR3 nucleotides are TGTGCCAGCAGTCCCCGGAGTAGCGGGGGGTCCTACGAGCAGTACTTC. This encodes CASSPRSSGGSYEQYF.

V usage is TRBV20-1 and J usage is TRBJ2-7, with D perhaps TRBD1 (6 bases). V dropped 3 bases and J dropped 1 base, with 13 bases sitting between them. The CDR3 length is 14 residues. From germline, CDR1 is DFQATT and CDR2 SNEGSKA (reference sequence). The CDR3 region has the DNA TGCAGTGCTAGTCGGACAGCCGGGTCCTACGAGCAGTACTTC. This translates into CSASRTAGSYEQYF.

This clonotype has a count of ten or more. The J gene is TRBJ1-6, the V gene TRBV2, with a weak D call TRBD1 (5 bases). Between the trimmed V and J ends, which lost 7 bases and 10 bases, there was a span of 17 bases. CDR1 is SNHLY and CDR2 is FYNNEI in the germline V gene. The length of the CDR3 is 14 residues. In DNA, the CDR3 is TGTGCCAGCACCACAAGGGAGGGGAGATCACCCCTCCACTTT. Translated, it gives CASTTREGRSPLHF.

There are many counts of this clonotype. The chain joins TRBV5-1 to TRBJ1-2; D is perhaps TRBD1 (6 bases). V dropped 3 bases and J dropped 5 bases, with 8 bases sitting between them. The germline V gene has CDR1 SGHRS and CDR2 YFSETQ. This CDR3 is 12 amino acids long. In DNA, the CDR3 is TGCGCCAGCAGCTCCGGGACATATGGCTACACCTTC. Translating it yields CASSSGTYGYTF.

The sample holds many counts of this clonotype. V usage is TRBV5-1 and J usage is TRBJ2-7, with a possible D match to TRBD2 (6 bases). V was cut by 0 bases and J by 4 bases, with 14 bases left in between. Germline CDR1 reads SGHRS; CDR2 reads YFSETQ. The CDR3 length is 15 residues. Here the CDR3 DNA reads TGCGCCAGCAGCTTGGGCAGTAGCGGCACATACGAGCAGTACTTC. Amino acids: CASSLGSSGTYEQYF. The full variable domain, with the rest looked up from reference TRBV5-1 and TRBJ2-7, is KAGVTQTPRYLIKTRGQQVTLSCSPISGHRSVSWYQQTPGQGLQFLFEYFSETQRNKGNFPGRFSGRQFSNSRSEMNVSTLELGDSALYLCASSLGSSGTYEQYFGPGTRLTVT.

Ten or more counts support this clonotype. The chain uses TRBV5-1 and TRBJ2-3, with D tentatively TRBD2 (6 bases). This CDR3 is built from 16 residues. The germline V gene encodes CDR1 SGHRS and CDR2 YFSETQ. Trimming took 0 bases from V and 4 from J, leaving 15 bases between them. The CDR3 bases are TGCGCCAGCAGCTTGGGTTCGGCGGCTAGCGCAGATACGCAGTATTTT. Amino acids: CASSLGSAASADTQYF. The entire variable domain, with the rest obtained from reference TRBV5-1 and TRBJ2-3, is as follows: KAGVTQTPRYLIKTRGQQVTLSCSPISGHRSVSWYQQTPGQGLQFLFEYFSETQRNKGNFPGRFSGRQFSNSRSEMNVSTLELGDSALYLCASSLGSAASADTQYFGPGTRLTVL.

This clonotype has only a few counts. Relative to the germline gene, one junction end is altered; a read error may explain this. V and J are TRBV20-1 and TRBJ1-5, with D tentatively TRBD1 (6 bases). This CDR3 is 15 amino acids long. Germline V CDR1 and CDR2: DFQATT, SNEGSKA (reference sequence). The CDR3 loop reads CSAQVSRGGNQPQNF. The CDR3 nucleotides read TGCAGTGCCCAAGTATCCAGGGGAGGCAATCAGCCCCAGAATTTT.

This clonotype has a count of ten or more. The rearrangement uses TRBV5-1 and TRBJ1-1; D ambiguous. CDR3 size: 16 residues. Germline V gene lookup returns CDR1 SGHRS and CDR2 YFSETQ. V lost 0 bases and J lost 0, with 12 bases in between. Here the CDR3 DNA reads TGCGCCAGCAGCTTGGACGGCCGTCAGATGAACACTGAAGCTTTCTTT. Translating gives CASSLDGRQMNTEAFF.

This clonotype was counted at least ten times. The chain joins TRBV15 to TRBJ1-4; D might be TRBD1 (6 bases). There are 16 residues in the CDR3. CDR1 is LNHNV, CDR2 YYDKDF, per germline (reference sequence). V lost 3 bases to trimming and J lost 0 bases, with 11 bases between them. DNA of the CDR3: TGTGCCACCAGCAGGGCCACAGGGCCAACTAATGAAAAACTGTTTTTT. Translating gives CATSRATGPTNEKLFF.

This clonotype turned up a few times. CDR3 coding DNA: TGCGCCAGCTGCCCAGACAGTGCCTCCTACAATGAGCAGTTCTTC. This sequence encodes CASCPDSASYNEQFF. V usage is TRBV5-1 and J usage is TRBJ2-1; perhaps TRBD1 as D (5 bases). The CDR3 spans 15 residues. Between the trimmed V and J ends, which lost 7 bases and 0 bases, there was a span of 14 bases. The V gene's germline CDR1 is SGHRS and CDR2 YFSETQ.

This clonotype came up many times. The gene calls are TRBV3-1 and TRBJ2-2; D gene unclear. V dropped 1 base and J dropped 1 base, with 4 bases sitting between them. The CDR3 covers 14 residues. Per germline, CDR1 LGHDT and CDR2 YNNKEL (reference sequence). CDR3 nucleotides: TGTGCCAGCAGCCAAGGAGGGAACACCGGGGAGCTGTTTTTT. Its protein product is CASSQGGNTGELFF.

At least ten counts were recorded for this clonotype. V gene TRBV20-1 combines with J gene TRBJ2-1; TRBD2 agrees at 7 bases. The CDR3 contains 13 residues. Trimming at V came to 3 bases and at J to 2 bases, leaving 1 base not matched to a gene. Germline CDR1 is DFQATT and CDR2 is SNEGSKA (reference sequence). CDR3 region: CSARAGAYNEQFF. The CDR3 DNA reads TGCAGTGCTAGGGCGGGGGCCTACAATGAGCAGTTCTTC.

This clonotype was recorded many times. The rearrangement uses TRBV20-1 and TRBJ2-7; D is unclear. The CDR3 totals 13 residues. Per germline, CDR1 DFQATT and CDR2 SNEGSKA (reference sequence). The germline V and J ends were trimmed by 3 bases and 1 base, with 10 bases remaining between them. For the CDR3, the DNA is TGCAGTGCTAGTTCCGGAGATTCCTACGAGCAGTACTTC. Protein product: CSASSGDSYEQYF.

This clonotype appeared many times. The genes are TRBV7-6 and TRBJ2-5; TRBD2 is a possible D gene (5 bases). From germline, CDR1 is SGHVS and CDR2 FNYEAQ. Deletions cut 1 base from V and 1 base from J, with 7 bases between. The CDR3 contains 14 residues. The CDR3 loop is CASSLVRGQETQYF. The DNA for the CDR3 is TGTGCCAGCAGCTTAGTCCGGGGCCAAGAGACCCAGTACTTC.

Ten or more counts support this clonotype. The chain is built from TRBV20-1 and TRBJ1-4; possibly TRBD1 for D (6 bases). Germline V gene sequence: CDR1 DFQATT, CDR2 SNEGSKA (reference sequence). V dropped 3 bases and J dropped 0 bases, with 8 bases sitting between them. The CDR3 contains 14 residues. The CDR3 is CSARRQATNEKLFF. The CDR3 DNA sequence: TGCAGTGCTAGGCGACAGGCAACTAATGAAAAACTGTTTTTT.